This T cell receptor beta chain was found in a study of T cell responses to AZD1222 COVID-19 vaccine. Looking at the study overall: Combined were second doses at about 4 or about 12 weeks.

This CDR3 has 15 residues. Germline V gives CDR1 SGHTA, CDR2 FQGNSA. V was pared by 5 bases and J by 2 bases, with 13 bases between. TCRdb keeps only in-frame clones here, not all; method: immunoSEQ multiplex PCR. The sample yields around 200,000 clones, approximately 93% seen once. The V and J genes are TRBV7-2 and TRBJ1-5; D not resolved. The source material was peripheral blood, sampled on day 0 of AZD1222 vaccination. The origin of this receptor is an adult in good health. The CDR3 sequence: CASSVDPEGNQPQHF. The CDR3 DNA is TGTGCCAGCAGCGTAGACCCAGAGGGCAATCAGCCCCAGCATTTT.